This T cell receptor (beta chain) was recorded in a study of blood T cell repertoires in COVID-19. Study at large: Researchers got acute and convalescent COVID-19 samples from the United States, Italy and Spain. Nucleic acid was either cDNA or gDNA, and it came from T cells, B-cell-depleted T cells, or PBMCs.

Germline loops: CDR1 SGHDN, CDR2 FVKESK. Between the trimmed V and J ends, which lost 1 base and 4 bases, there was a span of 10 bases. The length of the CDR3 is 14 residues. In the authors' workflow: By means of reference gene primer amplification, nucleated cell counts were estimated. Data came from immunoSEQ multiplex PCR; TCRdb stores just in-frame clones and leaves some out. That table is the source of V, J and clone size, and D and trimming were worked out from the DNA. The repertoire holds fewer than 150,000 clones, with 85% as singletons. The TCR comes from a human donor in a cohort sampled during active COVID-19. The chain combines TRBV14 with TRBJ1-1; TRBD1 is a possible D gene (6 bases). Material: peripheral blood. The CDR3, as DNA: TGTGCCAGCAGCCAAGGGGGGCTTCTCACTGAAGCTTTCTTT. Protein product: CASSQGGLLTEAFF.